This TCR beta chain was observed in a study of early T cells in non-severe SARS-CoV-2 infection. Individually, cDNA molecules had unique molecular identifiers attached to them. TCRdb reanalysed the 5' RACE reads using MiXCR and keeps one entry per CDR3 protein. The sample lists 52,000 or so distinct CDR3 sequences, under 8% seen once, with roughly 5% in the top ten. The sequence was collected from an adult who was a healthcare worker with PCR-confirmed SARS-CoV-2 infection or an uninfected control (not recorded which). The sequences come from whole blood, collected at baseline.

CDR3 bases: TGTGCCAGCAGCTTATTTGGGAACACTGAAGCTTTCTTT. Its protein is CASSLFGNTEAFF. The genes are TRBV11-2 and TRBJ1-1; D unresolved. The germline gives CDR1 SGHAT, CDR2 FQNNGV. V was shortened by 2 bases and J by 1 base, with 5 bases between the two germline ends. The CDR3 consists of 13 residues. The full variable domain, its missing parts supplied by reference TRBV11-2 and TRBJ1-1, is EAGVAQSPRYKIIEKRQSVAFWCNPISGHATLYWYQQILGQGPKLLIQFQNNGVVDDSQLPKDRFSAERLKGVDSTLKIQPAKLEDSAVYLCASSLFGNTEAFFGQGTRLTVV.